The 20 T cell receptor beta chains reported below all come from one sample, sequenced in a study of blood T cell repertoires in COVID-19 (dated by TCRdb to 2019 to 2021). The library was made by the immunoSEQ multiplex PCR assay. The source is immuneACCESS, and TCRdb retained only in-frame sequences with V and J called. Part of the clones is not carried over; for the studies checked, unresolved V genes explain less than half of this, and the remainder is unexplained. The sample yields about 15,000 clones; 70% to 90% were counted once. The top ten clones comprise less than 4% of the sample. The specimen sequenced was peripheral blood. These receptors originate from a human donor in a cohort sampled during active COVID-19.

This clone occurred a few times. V is TRBV5-1 and J is TRBJ1-2; TRBD1 might be the D (5 bases). Trimming took off 4 bases at V and 4 bases at J, with 17 bases between the two ends. The germline V gene has CDR1 SGHRS and CDR2 YFSETQ. The CDR3 loop spans 15 amino acids. DNA for the CDR3: TGCGCCAGCAGCCCTGCAGGGCCTAGAGGCTATGGCTACACCTTC. Protein product: CASSPAGPRGYGYTF. Full variable domain (rest looked up from reference TRBV5-1 and TRBJ1-2): KAGVTQTPRYLIKTRGQQVTLSCSPISGHRSVSWYQQTPGQGLQFLFEYFSETQRNKGNFPGRFSGRQFSNSRSEMNVSTLELGDSALYLCASSPAGPRGYGYTFGSGTRLTVV.

This clone has just one count. For the CDR3, the DNA is TGTGCCAGTAGTACGGACACTCCCTCTGGGGCCAACGTCCTGACTTTC. It is translated as CASSTDTPSGANVLTF. The chain couples TRBV19 to TRBJ2-6; tentative D call: TRBD1 (5 bases). The CDR3 totals 16 residues. CDR1 and CDR2 from the germline V gene are LNHDA and SQIVND (reference sequence). The V end was cut by 4 bases, the J end by 0 bases, with 10 bases between.

The V call is TRBV2, the J call TRBJ2-6; D perhaps matches TRBD1 (5 bases). Per germline, CDR1 SNHLY and CDR2 FYNNEI. V was clipped by 7 bases and J by 3 bases, with 16 bases between them. The CDR3 has 16 residues. The CDR3 bases are TGTGCCAGCATTGGGCAGGGCTACTTTGGGGCCAACGTCCTGACTTTC. Encoded protein: CASIGQGYFGANVLTF.

The rearrangement uses TRBV19 and TRBJ1-5, with 8 bases that match TRBD1. V lost 7 bases, J lost 7 bases, and 9 bases stayed unmatched. The CDR3 runs 14 residues. Germline CDR1 LNHDA, CDR2 SQIVND (reference sequence). The CDR3 is CASIRTGSGQPQHF. CDR3 DNA: TGTGCCAGTATCCGGACAGGGTCTGGGCAGCCCCAGCATTTT.

The J gene is TRBJ2-7, the V gene TRBV5-4, with 7 bases lining up with TRBD1. The germline CDR1 and CDR2 sequences are SGHNT and YYREEE (reference sequence). V gave up 0 bases and J gave up 5 bases; unmatched junction bases: 5. The CDR3 length is 14 residues. The CDR3 loop is CASSLGQGVDEQYF. In DNA form, the CDR3 reads TGTGCCAGCAGCTTGGGGCAGGGGGTCGACGAGCAGTACTTC.

The chain carries TRBV6-5 and TRBJ2-1; 8 bases map to TRBD1. With V trimmed by 3 bases and J by 7 bases, 8 bases remained unmatched. This CDR3 is built from 15 residues. Germline loops: CDR1 MNHEY, CDR2 SVGAGI. CDR3: CASSYGRGRPNEQFF. CDR3 coding DNA: TGTGCCAGCAGTTATGGCAGGGGGCGACCGAATGAGCAGTTCTTC.

On this clone: This same CDR3 is encoded by further DNA sequences in the sample. V and J are TRBV6-5 and TRBJ1-2, with TRBD1 as a possible D gene (5 bases). V shed 6 bases and J shed 5 bases, with 13 bases lying between them. CDR3 length equals 13 residues. The germline gives CDR1 MNHEY, CDR2 SVGAGI. The CDR3 coding sequence is TGTGCCAGCAGACTGGACACCTCTTATGGCTACACCTTC. Translation gives CASRLDTSYGYTF.

This rearrangement joins TRBV20-1 to TRBJ1-5; no clear D. V was trimmed by 3 bases and J by 0 bases, leaving 6 bases between them. CDR3 length equals 13 residues. The germline V gene encodes CDR1 DFQATT and CDR2 SNEGSKA (reference sequence). CDR3 sequence reads: CSASQISNQPQHF. DNA of the CDR3: TGCAGTGCTAGTCAGATTAGCAATCAGCCCCAGCATTTT.

This clone was observed once. The chain combines TRBV21-1 with TRBJ1-2; the table's D call, TRBD1, was not checked against the DNA. TRBV21-1 corresponds to a pseudogene. This CDR3 spans 15 amino acids. CDR3 loop: CASSKVRGQRHGYTF. DNA of the CDR3: TGTGCCAGCAGCAAAGTACGGGGACAGCGGCATGGCTACACCTTC.

V is TRBV5-1 and J is TRBJ1-1; D remains ambiguous. V was shortened by 5 bases and J by 0 bases, with 5 bases between the two germline ends. Germline loops: CDR1 SGHRS, CDR2 YFSETQ. The CDR3 extends over 12 amino acids. This CDR3 reads CASRLMNTEAFF. The CDR3, as DNA: TGCGCCAGCAGATTAATGAACACTGAAGCTTTCTTT.

CDR3 sequence reads: CASSYITSGHFEQYF. CDR3 sequence (DNA): TGTGCCAGCAGTTATATCACTAGCGGGCACTTCGAGCAGTACTTC. The V gene is TRBV6-2 or TRBV6-3, the J gene TRBJ2-7; 9 bases agree with TRBD2. CDR3 length: 15 residues. V was clipped by 3 bases and J by 6 bases; unmatched bases: 9. Germline V lookup: CDR1 MNHEY, CDR2 SVGEGT.

This sequence joins TRBV20-1 and TRBJ1-1; TRBD1 is a possible D gene (5 bases). The V end lost 6 bases, the J end lost 3 bases, and 8 bases lay between the germline ends. This CDR3 region has 11 residues. CDR1 DFQATT and CDR2 SNEGSKA come from the germline V gene (reference sequence). CDR3 sequence reads: CSAGEDTEAFF. The CDR3 DNA reads as TGCAGTGCAGGGGAAGACACTGAAGCTTTCTTT.

This sequence joins TRBV6-5 and TRBJ2-4, with D maybe TRBD1 (5 bases). Looked up from germline, CDR1 is MNHEY and CDR2 is SVGAGI. The CDR3 is 12 amino acids. The ends were cut back, 7 bases at V and 9 bases at J, with 13 bases in the middle. The CDR3: CASNQGSTIQYF. The CDR3 bases are TGTGCCAGCAATCAGGGAAGTACCATTCAGTACTTC.

This sequence joins TRBV5-1 and TRBJ2-5; tentatively, D is TRBD2 (6 bases). The germline V gene encodes CDR1 SGHRS and CDR2 YFSETQ. Between the trimmed V and J ends, which lost 4 bases and 5 bases, there was a span of 18 bases. The CDR3 contains 15 residues. This CDR3 reads CASSLNIGGKETQYF. CDR3 bases: TGCGCCAGCAGCCTCAATATCGGGGGAAAGGAGACCCAGTACTTC.

The chain joins TRBV5-1 to TRBJ2-3; no clear D. Trimming cost V 0 bases and J 2 bases, with 7 bases left between them. The CDR3 extends over 14 amino acids. CDR1 is SGHRS and CDR2 is YFSETQ in the germline V gene. The chain's CDR3 is CASSLGQITDTQYF. CDR3 coding DNA: TGCGCCAGCAGCTTGGGACAAATCACAGATACGCAGTATTTT. Complete variable domain (other parts from reference TRBV5-1 and TRBJ2-3): KAGVTQTPRYLIKTRGQQVTLSCSPISGHRSVSWYQQTPGQGLQFLFEYFSETQRNKGNFPGRFSGRQFSNSRSEMNVSTLELGDSALYLCASSLGQITDTQYFGPGTRLTVL.

V usage is TRBV3-1 (or the pseudogene TRBV3-2) and J usage is TRBJ1-4; TRBD1 matches at 8 bases. V shed 6 bases and J 0 bases; nucleotides not matched to a gene: 6. The germline gives CDR1 LGHDT, CDR2 YNNKEL (reference sequence). The CDR3 extends over 16 amino acids. The CDR3 DNA reads TGTGCCAGCAGACCCCAGGGGGCCTCAACTAATGAAAAACTGTTTTTT. Residues: CASRPQGASTNEKLFF.

This sequence joins TRBV28 and TRBJ1-6; D possibly corresponds to TRBD1 (5 bases). This CDR3 region has 14 residues. Trimming left V 1 base short and J 9 bases short, with 10 bases between. Germline V gives CDR1 MDHEN, CDR2 SYDVKM. In DNA form, the CDR3 reads TGTGCCAGCAGTTTATCCAGGGTTGCTTCACCCCTCCACTTT. This translates into CASSLSRVASPLHF.

The rearrangement uses TRBV20-1 and TRBJ2-7, with TRBD2 identical over 10 bases. The CDR3 runs to 13 residues. CDR1 and CDR2 from the germline V gene are DFQATT and SNEGSKA (reference sequence). J lost 3 bases, V lost 3 bases, and 2 bases had no gene match. Written as DNA, the CDR3 is TGCAGTGCTAGTACTAGCGGGAACTACGAGCAGTACTTC. The encoded protein is CSASTSGNYEQYF.

The CDR3 here is CASRGGPTSYNEQFF. CDR3 bases: TGTGCCTCGCGGGGGGGCCCGACATCCTACAATGAGCAGTTCTTC. The chain has TRBV15 and TRBJ2-1; TRBD2 matches 9 bases. CDR3 length: 15 amino acids. The germline CDR1 and CDR2 sequences are LNHNV and YYDKDF (reference sequence). Germline trimming cut 11 bases from V and 1 base from J; bases unmatched to any gene: 9.

The J gene is TRBJ2-6, the V gene TRBV4-1; 8 bases align to TRBD1. The length of the CDR3 is 17 residues. V dropped 4 bases and J dropped 3; count of bases not matched to a gene: 8. Germline-derived CDR1 and CDR2 are MGHRA and YSYEKL. Written as DNA, the CDR3 is TGCGCCAGCAGCCGACAGGGGTCGGGTGGTGGGGCCAACGTCCTGACTTTC. Amino acid sequence: CASSRQGSGGGANVLTF.